This paragraph covers one T cell receptor beta chain sequence. The data originate from a study of OX40 agonist ivuxolimab in advanced cancers. Assay: immunoSEQ multiplex PCR; the TCRdb copy retains only in-frame clones and omits some. The sample shows tens of thousands of clones, approximately 92% of them seen only once. V was trimmed by 0 bases and J by 4 bases, leaving 12 bases between them. In germline, CDR1 is MNHNY, CDR2 SVGAGI (reference sequence). The CDR3 is made up of 15 amino acids. This chain connects TRBV6-6 to TRBJ1-2, with D maybe TRBD1 (6 bases). The sequence was obtained from an adult with an advanced solid tumor such as melanoma, head and neck, liver or kidney cancer. Sequencing was performed on CD4+ or CD8+ T cells sorted from blood, taken in a trial of the OX40 agonist ivuxolimab. CDR3 nucleotides: TGTGCCAGCAGTTACTCATCACAGGGTTTCTATGGCTACACCTTC. This translates into CASSYSSQGFYGYTF.